This TCR beta chain was recovered during a study of cytomegalovirus exposure and HLA in healthy donors. Whole-study results and caveats: Presence/absence analysis assumed near-uniform sequencing depth across donors.

PCR primers comprised 60 Vbeta and 13 Jbeta primers. Only in-frame clones appear in the TCRdb table, and some are missing; sequencing was by immunoSEQ multiplex PCR. Of around 65,000 clones in the sample, 60% to 65% are singletons; the top ten hold about 3%. To note about this clone: Antigen unknown.

The CDR3 has 15 amino acids. Germline assignment: CDR1 SGDLS and CDR2 YYNGEE. With V trimmed by 0 bases and J by 2 bases, 1 base remained unmatched. The clonotype was recovered from a man under 40 in good health and CMV-seronegative. Input material: PBMCs. The V gene is TRBV9, the J gene TRBJ2-2, with 7 bases fitting TRBD2. CDR3 sequence: CASSVGLANTGELFF. DNA for the CDR3: TGTGCCAGCAGCGTAGGACTAGCTAACACCGGGGAGCTGTTTTTT.